This T cell receptor beta chain was observed in a study of blood T cells in healthy people across ages. J gave up 6 bases and V 4 bases, and 9 bases lay outside the gene matches. Germline V gene sequence: CDR1 SGHTA, CDR2 FQGNSA. The CDR3 runs to 16 residues. General study results and limits: Older individuals had lower TCR beta diversity per million T cells (the decline was roughly linear). Estimates drawn from one million T cells were deemed to understate diversity.

Primers used in a second PCR of about 7 to 12 cycles were a sample-barcoded 5' primer and a J-beta primer mix. The authors tagged each cDNA molecule using a template-switch adaptor with 12 random nucleotides. Every sample gave at least 2.5 million paired-end reads containing CDR3. TCRdb fed the 5' RACE reads into MiXCR, producing one record per CDR3 protein. This table has roughly 800,000 distinct CDR3 sequences, 30% to 45% appearing once. Note on this clonotype: The antigen is unknown.

The TCR originated in a man between 18 and 35 years old in good health. The sample was blood. The V call is TRBV7-2, the J call TRBJ1-6, with 7 bases aligning to TRBD1. The CDR3: CASSSPDRAFNSPLHF. The CDR3 nucleotides read TGTGCCAGCAGCTCCCCTGACAGGGCCTTTAATTCACCCCTCCACTTT.